This section outlines one T cell receptor (beta chain) sequence together with its context. Germline V gene data show CDR1 as MGHRA and CDR2 as YSYEKL. The CDR3 runs to 14 residues. V lost 1 base and J 7 bases, leaving 11 bases between the germline ends. The sample is drawn from a study of OX40 agonist ivuxolimab in advanced cancers. Study summary: Recorded diagnoses for dose-escalation patients were hepatocellular carcinoma, melanoma, renal cell or head and neck cancer.

Sequencing was performed with immunoSEQ multiplex PCR; in TCRdb, only in-frame clones are kept and a portion is missing. Altogether some 30,000 clones are present, around 85% being singletons, with the ten largest covering about 26%. This chain joins TRBV4-1 and TRBJ1-5; D unclear. This specimen was CD4+ or CD8+ T cells sorted from blood, taken in a trial of the OX40 agonist ivuxolimab. This receptor was obtained from an adult with an advanced solid tumor such as melanoma, head and neck, liver or kidney cancer. CDR3 loop: CASSQASGGQPQHF. As DNA, the CDR3 is TGCGCCAGCAGCCAAGCTTCAGGTGGCCAGCCCCAGCATTTT.